This is a list of T cell receptor beta chains from one sample in a study of blood T cell repertoires in COVID-19. The table came from immunoSEQ multiplex PCR; TCRdb's copy has only in-frame clones and leaves some out. This table has around 250,000 clones, approximately 82% appearing once. The source material was peripheral blood. The receptors were gathered from an elderly man with acute or convalescent COVID-19. Both conserved end residues are part of each CDR3. A D gene is named only where the DNA matches it firmly. Clone size is not always given. Where it is, it says once, few, many or a class for expanded clones.

>TRBV20-1|-|TRBJ1-4|-
CSGPYNEKLFF
TGCAGTGGTCCTTATAATGAAAAACTGTTTTTT
>TRBV6-1|-|TRBJ1-6|-
CASSERVSASPLHF
TGTGCCAGCAGTGAGAGGGTATCGGCTTCACCCCTCCACTTT
>TRBV23-1|few|TRBJ1-6|-
CASSQSTGSEGYNSPLHF
TGCGCCAGCAGTCAATCGACGGGCAGTGAGGGATATAATTCACCCCTCCACTTT
>TRBV5-1|few|TRBJ2-5|TRBD1
CASSYGQGKETQYF
TGCGCCAGCAGCTACGGACAGGGGAAAGAGACCCAGTACTTC
>TRBV27|few|TRBJ1-1|TRBD1
CASSLGQANTEAFF
TGTGCCAGCAGCCTTGGACAGGCGAACACTGAAGCTTTCTTT
>TRBV5-1|-|TRBJ2-3|-
CASSLGGAFTDTQYF
TGCGCCAGCAGCTTGGGAGGTGCTTTCACAGATACGCAGTATTTT
>TRBV19|-|TRBJ2-3|-
CASSTLTDTQYF
TGTGCCAGTAGTACCCTCACAGATACGCAGTATTTT
>TRBV5-4|-|TRBJ2-2|TRBD1
CASSLGTGDTGELFF
TGTGCCAGCAGCTTAGGGACAGGGGATACCGGGGAGCTGTTTTTT
>TRBV18|-|TRBJ2-7|TRBD1
CASSPGTGGTYEQYF
TGTGCCAGCTCACCTGGGACAGGTGGCACCTACGAGCAGTACTTC
>TRBV5-6|-|TRBJ2-7|TRBD2
CASSLPWTSGSYEQYF
TGTGCCAGCAGCTTGCCCTGGACTAGCGGGTCCTACGAGCAGTACTTC
>TRBV24-1|-|TRBJ2-1|-
CATSDARARQDEQFF
TGTGCCACCAGTGATGCGCGTGCCAGGCAAGATGAGCAGTTCTTC
>TRBV19|-|TRBJ1-1|TRBD1
CASSMGQLNTEAFF
TGTGCCAGTAGTATGGGACAGCTAAACACTGAAGCTTTCTTT
>TRBV4-1|-|TRBJ1-2|TRBD1
CASSQGQGYGYTF
TGCGCCAGCAGCCAAGGACAGGGCTATGGCTACACCTTC
>TRBV19|-|TRBJ2-5|TRBD1
CASSGTGFQTQYF
TGTGCCAGTTCGGGGACAGGGTTTCAGACCCAGTACTTC
>TRBV5-4|-|TRBJ1-4|TRBD1
CASSLQGARREKLFF
TGTGCCAGCAGCTTACAGGGGGCGAGGCGTGAAAAACTGTTTTTT
>TRBV5-1|-|TRBJ2-7|TRBD2
CASSEGLAPYEQYF
TGCGCCAGCAGCGAGGGACTAGCACCCTACGAGCAGTACTTC
>TRBV2|-|TRBJ2-7|TRBD1
CASRGQGNSEQYF
TGTGCCAGCAGGGGACAGGGCAATTCCGAGCAGTACTTC
>TRBV10-1|-|TRBJ2-7|-
CASSESWSLKDEQYF
TGCGCCAGCAGTGAGTCCTGGAGCCTCAAGGACGAGCAGTACTTC
>TRBV10-3|-|TRBJ2-3|TRBD1
CAISAGDRAQDTQYF
TGTGCCATCAGTGCCGGGGACAGGGCTCAAGATACGCAGTATTTT
>TRBV5-8|-|TRBJ2-4|TRBD1
CASSFDRGDIQYF
TGTGCCAGCAGCTTCGACAGGGGGGACATTCAGTACTTC
>TRBV6-1|-|TRBJ1-1|-
CASSDTGNSAFF
TGTGCCAGCAGTGATACGGGGAACTCAGCTTTCTTT
>TRBV19|few|TRBJ2-7|-
CASSRDSAWEQYF
TGTGCCAGTAGCCGGGACTCGGCTTGGGAGCAGTACTTC
>TRBV20-1|once|TRBJ2-1|-
CSARVGDEQFF
TGCAGTGCTAGAGTCGGAGATGAGCAGTTCTTC
>TRBV5-1|-|TRBJ2-6|TRBD1
CASSPSTGGSGANVLTF
TGCGCCAGCAGCCCCTCAACAGGGGGGTCTGGGGCCAACGTCCTGACTTTC
>TRBV7-2|few|TRBJ2-7|TRBD2
CASSLRGGDEQYF
TGTGCCAGCAGCTTACGGGGAGGGGACGAGCAGTACTTC
>TRBV28|-|TRBJ2-7|TRBD1
CASSFVGTAYEQYF
TGTGCCAGCAGTTTTGTGGGGACAGCCTACGAGCAGTACTTC
>TRBV5-1|-|TRBJ1-1|TRBD1
CASSGQGAAEAFF
TGCGCCAGCTCCGGACAGGGGGCCGCTGAAGCTTTCTTT
>TRBV4-1|-|TRBJ2-2|TRBD1
CASSRSGTGMTGELFF
TGCGCCAGCAGCCGTTCCGGGACAGGGATGACCGGGGAGCTGTTTTTT
>TRBV11-2|-|TRBJ2-7|-
CASSSSSGVHEQYF
TGTGCCAGCAGCTCCTCATCCGGGGTCCACGAGCAGTACTTC
>TRBV11-2|-|TRBJ2-3|-
CASSLRGSTDTQYF
TGTGCCAGCAGCTTGCGGGGAAGCACAGATACGCAGTATTTT
>TRBV3-1/TRBV3-2|once|TRBJ2-7|-
CASSQGGSAQYF
TGTGCCAGCAGCCAAGGGGGTAGCGCGCAGTACTTC
>TRBV7-9|few|TRBJ1-4|-
CASSPGGPTNEKLFF
TGTGCCAGCAGCCCGGGGGGGCCAACTAATGAAAAACTGTTTTTT
>TRBV28|-|TRBJ1-5|-
CASSFQFNQPQHF
TGTGCCAGCAGTTTCCAGTTCAATCAGCCCCAGCATTTT
>TRBV28|-|TRBJ2-5|-
CASSLPAWGDEGTQYF
TGTGCCAGCAGTTTACCCGCATGGGGGGACGAGGGGACCCAGTACTTC
>TRBV6-2/TRBV6-3|-|TRBJ2-7|TRBD1
CASSYLGTAFYEQYF
TGTGCCAGCAGTTACCTTGGGACAGCTTTCTACGAGCAGTACTTC